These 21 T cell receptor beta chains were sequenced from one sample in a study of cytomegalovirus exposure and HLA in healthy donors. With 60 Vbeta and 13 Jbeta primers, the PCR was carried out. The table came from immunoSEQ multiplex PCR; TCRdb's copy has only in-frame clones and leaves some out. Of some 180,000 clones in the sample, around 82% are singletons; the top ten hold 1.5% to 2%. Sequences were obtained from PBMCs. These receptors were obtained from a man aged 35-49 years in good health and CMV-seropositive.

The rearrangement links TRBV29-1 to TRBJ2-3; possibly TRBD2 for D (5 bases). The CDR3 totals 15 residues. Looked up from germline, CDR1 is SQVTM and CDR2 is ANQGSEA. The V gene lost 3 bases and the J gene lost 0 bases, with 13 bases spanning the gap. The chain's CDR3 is CSVEGLAISTDTQYF. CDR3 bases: TGCAGCGTTGAGGGCCTAGCAATAAGCACAGATACGCAGTATTTT.

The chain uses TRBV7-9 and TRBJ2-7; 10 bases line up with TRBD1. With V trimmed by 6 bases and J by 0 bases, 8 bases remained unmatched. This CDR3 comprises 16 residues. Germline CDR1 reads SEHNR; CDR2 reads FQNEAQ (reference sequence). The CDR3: CASRSGQGDSSYEQYF. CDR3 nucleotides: TGTGCCAGCAGATCAGGACAGGGGGACAGCTCCTACGAGCAGTACTTC.

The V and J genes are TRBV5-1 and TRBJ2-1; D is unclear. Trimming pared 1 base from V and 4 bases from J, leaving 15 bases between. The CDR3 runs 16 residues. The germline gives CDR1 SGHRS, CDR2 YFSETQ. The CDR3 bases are TGCGCCAGCAGCTTGAGGTCCGCTAGTTCTTACAATGAGCAGTTCTTC. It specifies CASSLRSASSYNEQFF.

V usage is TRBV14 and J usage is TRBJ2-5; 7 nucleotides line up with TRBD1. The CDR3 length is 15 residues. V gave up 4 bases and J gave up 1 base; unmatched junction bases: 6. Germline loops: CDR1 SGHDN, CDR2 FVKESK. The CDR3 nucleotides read TGTGCCAGCAGCCTTACGGGACAGACCCAAGAGACCCAGTACTTC. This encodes CASSLTGQTQETQYF.

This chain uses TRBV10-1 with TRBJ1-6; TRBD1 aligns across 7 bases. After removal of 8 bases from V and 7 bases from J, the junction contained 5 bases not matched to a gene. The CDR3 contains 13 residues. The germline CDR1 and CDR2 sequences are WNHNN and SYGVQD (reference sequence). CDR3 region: CASGQELNSPLHF. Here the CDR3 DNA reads TGCGCCAGCGGACAGGAATTGAATTCACCCCTCCACTTT.

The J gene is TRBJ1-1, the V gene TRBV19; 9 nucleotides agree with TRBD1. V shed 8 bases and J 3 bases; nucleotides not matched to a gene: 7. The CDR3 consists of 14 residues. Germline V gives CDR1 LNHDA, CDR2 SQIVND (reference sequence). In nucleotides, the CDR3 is TGTGCCAGTTATACAGGGGGCAGGGACACTGAAGCTTTCTTT. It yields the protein CASYTGGRDTEAFF.

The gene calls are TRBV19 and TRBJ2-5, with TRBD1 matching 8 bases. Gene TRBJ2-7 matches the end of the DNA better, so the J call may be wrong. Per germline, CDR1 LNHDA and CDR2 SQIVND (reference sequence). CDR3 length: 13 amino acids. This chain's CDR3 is CASSVDRAYEQYF. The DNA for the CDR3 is TGTGCCAGTAGTGTGGACAGGGCTTACGAGCAGTACTTC.

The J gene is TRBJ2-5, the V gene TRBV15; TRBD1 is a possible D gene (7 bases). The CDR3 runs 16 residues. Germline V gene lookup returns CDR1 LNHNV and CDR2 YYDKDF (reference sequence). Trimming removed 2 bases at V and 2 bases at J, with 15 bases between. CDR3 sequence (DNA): TGTGCCACCAGCAGAAGTTCCAGGGGGAGGCAAGAGACCCAGTACTTC. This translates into CATSRSSRGRQETQYF.

CDR3 DNA sequence: TGCGCCAGCAGCTCCGGGATAGGGAGAGGGGCCAACGTCCTGACTTTC. Residues: CASSSGIGRGANVLTF. This rearrangement joins TRBV5-1 to TRBJ2-6; the D gene is possibly TRBD2 (5 bases). V lost 3 bases and J 4 bases, leaving 14 bases between the germline ends. The length of the CDR3 is 16 residues. CDR1 SGHRS and CDR2 YFSETQ come from the germline V gene.

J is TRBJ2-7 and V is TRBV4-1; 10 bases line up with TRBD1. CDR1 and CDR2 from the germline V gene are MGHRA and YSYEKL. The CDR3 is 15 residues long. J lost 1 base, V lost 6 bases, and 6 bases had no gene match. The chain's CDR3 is CASSSLGQGSYEQYF. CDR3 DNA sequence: TGCGCCAGCAGTTCACTGGGACAGGGGTCCTACGAGCAGTACTTC.

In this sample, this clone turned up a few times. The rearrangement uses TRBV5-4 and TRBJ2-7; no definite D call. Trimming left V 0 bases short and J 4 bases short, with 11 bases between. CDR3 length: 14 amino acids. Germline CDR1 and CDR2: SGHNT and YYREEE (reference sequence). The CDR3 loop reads CASSLGLLSYEQYF. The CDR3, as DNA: TGTGCCAGCAGCTTGGGACTGCTTTCATACGAGCAGTACTTC.

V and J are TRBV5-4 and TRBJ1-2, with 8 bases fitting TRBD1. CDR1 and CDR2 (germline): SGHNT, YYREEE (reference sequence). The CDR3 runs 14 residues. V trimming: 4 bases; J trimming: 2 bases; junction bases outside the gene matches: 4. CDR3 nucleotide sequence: TGTGCCAGCAGCGCCCGGACAGGGAACTATGGCTACACCTTC. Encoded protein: CASSARTGNYGYTF.

The CDR3 DNA reads TGTGCCAGCAGCTTAGGCCCGGACAGGGGAGGTACTGGGGCCAACGTCCTGACTTTC. Protein product: CASSLGPDRGGTGANVLTF. The chain uses TRBV7-2 and TRBJ2-6; 9 bases agree with TRBD1. V shed 1 base, J shed 2 bases, and the junction held 9 bases outside the gene matches. There are 19 residues in the CDR3. Germline loops: CDR1 SGHTA, CDR2 FQGNSA.

The DNA of the CDR3 is TGTGCCACTCGAACCGCCGGCAGGCTCAGGGACGAGCAGTACTTC. Translated: CATRTAGRLRDEQYF. The chain combines TRBV19 with TRBJ2-7; a possible D gene is TRBD1 (5 bases). Trimming took off 10 bases at V and 5 bases at J, with 24 bases between the two ends. The CDR3 has 15 residues. Germline lookup yields CDR1 LNHDA and CDR2 SQIVND (reference sequence). Using reference TRBV19 and TRBJ2-7 for the parts outside the CDR3, the full variable domain is DGGITQSPKYLFRKEGQNVTLSCEQNLNHDAMYWYRQDPGQGLRLIYYSQIVNDFQKGDIAEGYSVSREKKESFPLTVTSAQKNPTAFYLCATRTAGRLRDEQYFGPGTRLTVT.

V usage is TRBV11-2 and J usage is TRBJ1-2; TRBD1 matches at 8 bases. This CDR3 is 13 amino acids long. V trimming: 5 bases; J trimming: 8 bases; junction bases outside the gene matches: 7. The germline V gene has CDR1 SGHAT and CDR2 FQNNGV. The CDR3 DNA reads TGTGCCAGCAGCCCGCGGACAGGGCAAGGCTACACCTTC. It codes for CASSPRTGQGYTF.

The CDR3 protein is CASSSRGGLFTEAFF. The CDR3 region has the DNA TGTGCCAGCAGCTCCCGGGGTGGACTGTTCACTGAAGCTTTCTTT. The genes are TRBV5-4 and TRBJ1-1, with D hard to call. The CDR3 covers 15 residues. The V end was cut by 3 bases, the J end by 4 bases, with 16 bases between. Looked up from germline, CDR1 is SGHNT and CDR2 is YYREEE (reference sequence).

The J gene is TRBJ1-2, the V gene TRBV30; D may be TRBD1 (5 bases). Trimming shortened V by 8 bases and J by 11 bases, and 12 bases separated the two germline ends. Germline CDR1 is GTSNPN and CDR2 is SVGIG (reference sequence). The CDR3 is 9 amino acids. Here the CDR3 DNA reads TGTGCCGGCGGGACGAGATACACCTTC. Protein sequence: CAGGTRYTF.

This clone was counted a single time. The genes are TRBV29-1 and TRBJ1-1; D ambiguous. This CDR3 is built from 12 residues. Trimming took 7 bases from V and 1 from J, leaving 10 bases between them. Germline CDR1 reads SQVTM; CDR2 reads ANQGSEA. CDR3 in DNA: TGCAGCGGTTCCACACAGAACACTGAAGCTTTCTTT. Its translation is CSGSTQNTEAFF.

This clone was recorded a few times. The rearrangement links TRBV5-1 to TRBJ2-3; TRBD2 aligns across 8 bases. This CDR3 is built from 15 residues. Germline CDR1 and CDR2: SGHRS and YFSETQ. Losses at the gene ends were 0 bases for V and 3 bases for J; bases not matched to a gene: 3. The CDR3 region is CASSLAGGGTDTQYF. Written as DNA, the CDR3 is TGCGCCAGCAGCTTGGCCGGGGGGGGGACAGATACGCAGTATTTT.

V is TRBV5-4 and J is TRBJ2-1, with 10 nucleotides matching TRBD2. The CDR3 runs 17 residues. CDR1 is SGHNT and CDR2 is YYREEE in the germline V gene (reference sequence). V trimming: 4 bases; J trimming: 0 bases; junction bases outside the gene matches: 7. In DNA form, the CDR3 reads TGTGCCAGCAGCCCAAGGACTAGCGGAAGCTCCTACAATGAGCAGTTCTTC. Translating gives CASSPRTSGSSYNEQFF.

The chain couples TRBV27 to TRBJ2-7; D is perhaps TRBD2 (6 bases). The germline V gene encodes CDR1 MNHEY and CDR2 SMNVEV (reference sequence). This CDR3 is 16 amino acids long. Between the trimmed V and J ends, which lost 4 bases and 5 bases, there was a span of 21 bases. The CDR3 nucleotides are TGTGCCAGCAGTTCCGCCTTGGGGGGAAAGACCCACGAGCAGTACTTC. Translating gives CASSSALGGKTHEQYF.